These 26 T cell receptor beta chains were sequenced from one sample in a study of cytomegalovirus exposure and HLA in healthy donors. Data came from immunoSEQ multiplex PCR; TCRdb stores just in-frame clones and leaves some out. This table holds 300,000 to 350,000 clones, approximately 91% found once. Sequencing was performed on PBMCs. These receptors came from a young man in good health and CMV-seronegative.

This chain uses TRBV6-5 with TRBJ1-1, with D maybe TRBD1 (6 bases). V lost 4 bases to trimming and J lost 5 bases, with 11 bases between them. Germline V gene data show CDR1 as MNHEY and CDR2 as SVGAGI. The CDR3 is 13 amino acids. CDR3 region: CASSSGAWTEAFF. The CDR3 coding sequence is TGTGCCAGCAGTTCAGGGGCGTGGACTGAAGCTTTCTTT.

The gene calls are TRBV19 and TRBJ1-5, with 12 bases that match TRBD1. CDR1 is LNHDA, CDR2 SQIVND, per germline (reference sequence). V gave up 5 bases and J gave up 6 bases; unmatched junction bases: 5. This CDR3 has 15 residues. This CDR3 is CASSSGTGGGQPQHF. CDR3 nucleotides: TGTGCCAGTAGTTCCGGGACAGGGGGCGGTCAGCCCCAGCATTTT. The whole variable domain, filled in from reference TRBV19 and TRBJ1-5, reads DGGITQSPKYLFRKEGQNVTLSCEQNLNHDAMYWYRQDPGQGLRLIYYSQIVNDFQKGDIAEGYSVSREKKESFPLTVTSAQKNPTAFYLCASSSGTGGGQPQHFGDGTRLSIL.

This chain joins TRBV6-5 and TRBJ2-7, with D hard to call. The V gene lost 10 bases and the J gene lost 1 base, with 17 bases spanning the gap. CDR1 MNHEY and CDR2 SVGAGI come from the germline V gene. The CDR3 spans 14 residues. The CDR3: CATRPYGVSYEQYF. Here the CDR3 DNA reads TGTGCCACCCGGCCGTATGGAGTTTCCTACGAGCAGTACTTC.

A note on this clone: The conserved final phenylalanine or tryptophan is absent from the CDR3, which likely points to a read error. The DNA is left out, because the CDR3 cannot be placed on it with certainty; the CDR3 is given as TCRdb lists it. The V gene is TRBV11-3, the J gene TRBJ2-7; TRBD1, the table's D call, lacks a check against the DNA. A total of 10 residues make up the CDR3, ends included. Germline-derived CDR1 and CDR2 are SGHNT and YENEEA. The CDR3: CASSSTGYEI.

This clone was counted at least ten times. At one end, the junction sequence differs from germline, possibly due to a read error. The chain is built from TRBV6-5 and TRBJ1-5; D is unclear. Germline values: CDR1 MNHEY, CDR2 SVGAGI. The CDR3 is 8 residues long. The CDR3, as DNA: TGTGCCAGCAGAGAGGGTAATTTT. It encodes CASREGNF.

This chain joins TRBV4-3 and TRBJ2-2; 9 positions agree with TRBD2. Germline trimming cut 0 bases from V and 3 bases from J; bases unmatched to any gene: 2. CDR1 and CDR2 (germline): LGHNA, YSLEER. The CDR3 sequence is 16 residues long. CDR3 in DNA: TGCGCCAGCAGCCAAGATCGACTAGCGGACACCGGGGAGCTGTTTTTT. It translates to CASSQDRLADTGELFF.

As DNA, the CDR3 is TGTGCCAGCAGCAAAACAGGGGGCCCCACCGGGGAGCTGTTTTTT. This sequence encodes CASSKTGGPTGELFF. V is TRBV5-8 and J is TRBJ2-2; 9 nucleotides line up with TRBD1. CDR1 and CDR2 (germline): SGHTS, YDEGEE. V trimming: 4 bases; J trimming: 4 bases; junction bases outside the gene matches: 5. The CDR3 loop spans 15 amino acids.

The chain is built from TRBV5-1 and TRBJ2-2; tentatively, D is TRBD2 (5 bases). The germline CDR1 and CDR2 sequences are SGHRS and YFSETQ. The V and J ends lost 3 bases and 6 bases respectively, with 15 bases between them. The CDR3 sequence is 15 residues long. CDR3 in DNA: TGCGCCAGCAGCTGGGTGACGGGGATCCCCGGGGAGCTGTTTTTT. It is translated as CASSWVTGIPGELFF.

The chain is built from TRBV29-1 and TRBJ2-1; possible D gene TRBD2, 6 bases. V shed 4 bases and J shed 6 bases, with 13 bases lying between them. The CDR3 contains 13 residues. The germline V gene encodes CDR1 SQVTM and CDR2 ANQGSEA. CDR3 in amino acids: CSVAGGDLNEQFF. The CDR3 nucleotides are TGCAGCGTTGCCGGGGGTGATCTCAATGAGCAGTTCTTC.

V is TRBV19 and J is TRBJ1-5; TRBD1 matches 9 bases. The CDR3 contains 16 residues. The V segment lost 4 bases and the J segment 6 bases; nucleotides outside the gene matches: 10. The germline V gene encodes CDR1 LNHDA and CDR2 SQIVND (reference sequence). CDR3 DNA: TGTGCCAGTAGTACGGGGGGAGGACAGGGGCGTCAGCCCCAGCATTTT. It yields the protein CASSTGGGQGRQPQHF. The whole variable domain, filled in from reference TRBV19 and TRBJ1-5, reads DGGITQSPKYLFRKEGQNVTLSCEQNLNHDAMYWYRQDPGQGLRLIYYSQIVNDFQKGDIAEGYSVSREKKESFPLTVTSAQKNPTAFYLCASSTGGGQGRQPQHFGDGTRLSIL.

This rearrangement joins TRBV27 to TRBJ2-7, with 7 bases matching TRBD1. This CDR3 region has 14 residues. After removal of 6 bases from V and 4 bases from J, the junction contained 9 bases not matched to a gene. Germline loops: CDR1 MNHEY, CDR2 SMNVEV (reference sequence). CDR3 amino acids: CASRDAGRGYEQYF. The CDR3 DNA reads TGTGCCAGCAGGGACGCCGGCAGGGGGTACGAGCAGTACTTC.

V usage is TRBV2 and J usage is TRBJ1-1, with D perhaps TRBD1 (6 bases). Germline CDR1 and CDR2: SNHLY and FYNNEI. V was cut by 11 bases and J by 5 bases, with 12 bases left in between. The CDR3 runs to 11 residues. The CDR3 sequence: CAAQGWTEAFF. The CDR3 DNA sequence: TGTGCCGCACAGGGTTGGACTGAAGCTTTCTTT.

The V gene is TRBV2, the J gene TRBJ1-1; D uncertain. Trimming pared 6 bases from V and 5 bases from J, leaving 19 bases between. The CDR3 is 15 amino acids. Looked up from germline, CDR1 is SNHLY and CDR2 is FYNNEI. In DNA, the CDR3 is TGTGCCAGCAGGGACCTTGAGGGATTAGGTACTGAAGCTTTCTTT. It yields the protein CASRDLEGLGTEAFF.

The V call is TRBV19, the J call TRBJ2-7; TRBD2 matches at 9 bases. The junction had 8 bases not matched to a gene; V was cut back by 10 bases and J by 1 base. The CDR3 has 14 amino acids. Germline CDR1 LNHDA, CDR2 SQIVND (reference sequence). CDR3 in DNA: TGTGCCACCTCACGGACTAGCGAATCCTACGAGCAGTACTTC. Encoded protein: CATSRTSESYEQYF.

The V call is TRBV6-6, the J call TRBJ2-5; tentatively, D is TRBD1 (5 bases). CDR3 length: 16 amino acids. In germline, CDR1 is MNHNY, CDR2 SVGAGI (reference sequence). The germline V and J ends were trimmed by 1 base and 1 base, with 13 bases remaining between them. The CDR3 DNA follows: TGTGCCAGCAGTTACTTCAGGGCCGGCCCCCAAGAGACCCAGTACTTC. Translating gives CASSYFRAGPQETQYF.

This chain joins TRBV5-4 and TRBJ1-2; 7 positions agree with TRBD1. In germline, CDR1 is SGHNT, CDR2 YYREEE (reference sequence). The CDR3 is made up of 15 amino acids. Trimming at V came to 4 bases and at J to 0 bases, leaving 6 bases not matched to a gene. The CDR3 here is CASSRRDRSNYGYTF. The CDR3 bases are TGTGCCAGCAGCCGCCGGGACAGATCTAACTATGGCTACACCTTC.

This clone was counted between two and nine times. The chain couples TRBV10-3 to TRBJ1-1, with D hard to call. Per germline, CDR1 ENHRY and CDR2 SYGVKD. The CDR3 contains 12 residues. V lost 6 bases to trimming and J lost 11 bases, with 16 bases between them. The CDR3 sequence is CAISTSSGGAFF. CDR3 sequence (DNA): TGTGCCATCAGCACATCATCGGGAGGGGCTTTCTTT.

This rearrangement joins TRBV11-2 to TRBJ1-2; D is unresolved. Germline-derived CDR1 and CDR2 are SGHAT and FQNNGV. The V end lost 1 base, the J end lost 4 bases, and 4 bases lay between the germline ends. The CDR3 loop spans 12 amino acids. CDR3 protein: CASSLVSYGYTF. CDR3 in DNA: TGTGCCAGCAGCTTAGTATCCTATGGCTACACCTTC.

The chain joins TRBV2 to TRBJ1-1, with 7 bases aligning to TRBD1. V dropped 8 bases and J dropped 0; count of bases not matched to a gene: 6. The CDR3 extends over 14 amino acids. Per the germline V gene, CDR1 is SNHLY and CDR2 is FYNNEI. CDR3 nucleotides: TGTGCCAGCCACAGACAGGGTATGAACACTGAAGCTTTCTTT. As protein: CASHRQGMNTEAFF.

The chain couples TRBV15 to TRBJ2-7; 8 bases align to TRBD1. Trimming removed 2 bases from V and 5 bases from J; junction bases left unmatched: 8. The CDR3 length is 15 residues. CDR1 is LNHNV and CDR2 is YYDKDF in the germline V gene (reference sequence). CDR3: CATSRFGQGYDEQYF. The CDR3 nucleotides read TGTGCCACCAGCAGATTCGGACAGGGTTACGACGAGCAGTACTTC.

The J gene is TRBJ2-1, the V gene TRBV5-1, with 7 positions matching TRBD1. With V trimmed by 4 bases and J by 6 bases, 13 bases remained unmatched. In germline, CDR1 is SGHRS, CDR2 YFSETQ. CDR3 length: 16 amino acids. The CDR3: CASSTQTGSGGNEQFF. CDR3 coding DNA: TGCGCCAGCAGCACACAGACAGGGTCAGGTGGCAATGAGCAGTTCTTC.

V usage is TRBV5-1 and J usage is TRBJ2-1; D is uncertain. The CDR3 sequence is 15 residues long. CDR1 is SGHRS, CDR2 YFSETQ, per germline. V was pared by 0 bases and J by 2 bases, with 9 bases between. The CDR3 sequence: CASSLVGVPYNEQFF. CDR3 DNA sequence: TGCGCCAGCAGCTTGGTAGGAGTCCCCTACAATGAGCAGTTCTTC.

J is TRBJ2-7 and V is TRBV6-5; 9 bases fit TRBD2. CDR1 MNHEY and CDR2 SVGAGI come from the germline V gene. Germline trimming cut 2 bases from V and 6 bases from J; bases unmatched to any gene: 11. CDR3 length: 16 residues. The CDR3 spells CASSYPSRRGGTEQYF. The CDR3 DNA reads TGTGCCAGCAGTTACCCCTCACGGCGGGGGGGGACCGAGCAGTACTTC.

The chain is built from TRBV20-1 and TRBJ1-1; the D gene is possibly TRBD1 (6 bases). The CDR3 is 11 residues long. CDR1 is DFQATT, CDR2 SNEGSKA, per germline (reference sequence). Trimming shortened V by 7 bases and J by 5 bases, and 11 bases separated the two germline ends. CDR3 sequence reads: CSGQRGTEAFF. Here the CDR3 DNA reads TGCAGTGGCCAAAGGGGGACTGAAGCTTTCTTT.

This rearrangement joins TRBV16 to TRBJ1-5; D unclear. There are 15 residues in the CDR3. CDR1 is KGHSY and CDR2 is FQNENV in the germline V gene. Trimming removed 4 bases at V and 0 bases at J, with 10 bases between. CDR3 sequence: CASSLTQVSNQPQHF. CDR3 in DNA: TGTGCCAGCAGCCTTACCCAGGTTAGCAATCAGCCCCAGCATTTT.

The rearrangement uses TRBV30 and TRBJ2-1; 10 bases line up with TRBD1. CDR1 and CDR2 (germline): GTSNPN, SVGIG (reference sequence). The CDR3 runs to 14 residues. The CDR3 spells CARGTGARFNEQFF. The CDR3 DNA sequence: TGTGCACGCGGGACAGGGGCAAGGTTCAATGAGCAGTTCTTC.